This passage covers 27 T cell receptor beta chains from one sample sequenced in a study of vaccination and CD4 T cells after COVID-19. Antigens for these TCRs are unknown. The treatment was: approximately nine-day PBMC culture with coronavirus spike peptide pools or control peptides (ViraFEST assay). CD4+ T cells of the unexposed donor were collected before the COVID-19 pandemic (2011-2018). At the Johns Hopkins FTIC core, DNA taken from cultured CD4+ T cells was sequenced by way of the Oncomine TCR Beta short-read assay. TCRdb re-analysed the PCR reads in MiXCR, keeping a single row per CDR3 protein. The table has under 7,000 distinct CDR3 sequences, around 40% seen once; the top ten hold less than 50%. What was sequenced was CD4+ T cells from blood, cultured in vitro. These receptors were collected from a human donor in good health.

Comments on this clonotype: It may be a read error: a sequence one base away is much more abundant. DNA for the CDR3: TGTGCCAGCAGCGAGGCCTCCTGCAATGAGCAGTTCTTC. Translating it yields CASSEASCNEQFF. This chain links TRBV5-4 with TRBJ2-1; D unclear. CDR3 length: 13 residues. Germline V gene sequence: CDR1 SGHNT, CDR2 YYREEE (reference sequence).

The CDR3 DNA is TGTGCCAGTAGTTCGGTTTTGGGGTTCCGAAATCAGCCCCAGCATTTT. Protein product: CASSSVLGFRNQPQHF. The chain uses TRBV19 and TRBJ1-5; D not resolved. Germline V lookup: CDR1 LNHDA, CDR2 SQIVND (reference sequence). V was trimmed by 5 bases and J by 4 bases, leaving 18 bases between them. The CDR3 has 16 residues.

The sample holds a few counts of this clonotype. V gene TRBV7-8 combines with J gene TRBJ2-3, with 9 bases that match TRBD2. The CDR3 contains 16 residues. CDR1 SGHVS and CDR2 FQNEAQ come from the germline V gene. With 3 bases clipped from V and 6 bases from J, the junction kept 10 bases outside the gene matches. Here the CDR3 reads CASSFGGGVAADTQYF. CDR3 in DNA: TGTGCCAGCAGCTTTGGCGGGGGGGTAGCAGCTGATACGCAGTATTTT.

This chain uses TRBV6-1 with TRBJ1-1, with D perhaps TRBD1 (6 bases). The V end lost 5 bases, the J end lost 0 bases, and 10 bases lay between the germline ends. The CDR3 is 14 amino acids. Germline CDR1 MNHNS, CDR2 SASEGT. The CDR3 loop is CASSKGQLNTEAFF. The DNA for the CDR3 is TGTGCCAGCAGTAAAGGACAGCTGAACACTGAAGCTTTCTTT.

The chain couples TRBV19 to TRBJ1-2; perhaps TRBD1 as D (5 bases). V was pared by 6 bases and J by 7 bases, with 21 bases between. In germline, CDR1 is LNHDA, CDR2 SQIVND (reference sequence). The length of the CDR3 is 15 residues. CDR3 residues: CASRPLSGAGSGYTF. The CDR3 DNA follows: TGTGCCAGTAGACCCCTCAGTGGGGCAGGGAGTGGCTACACCTTC.

This clonotype was seen only a few times. The J gene is TRBJ2-2, the V gene TRBV5-8, with D tentatively TRBD1 or TRBD2 (5 bases each). Germline CDR1 reads SGHTS; CDR2 reads YDEGEE. The CDR3 is 14 amino acids. V was shortened by 7 bases and J by 3 bases, with 13 bases between the two germline ends. CDR3 bases: TGTGCCAGCCTATACAGGCGGGACACCGGGGAGCTGTTTTTT. The encoded protein is CASLYRRDTGELFF.

This chain uses TRBV27 with TRBJ1-5, with TRBD1 matching 10 bases. From germline, CDR1 is MNHEY and CDR2 SMNVEV (reference sequence). This CDR3 contains 15 residues. Unmatched junction bases numbered 9, after V lost 6 bases and J lost 7 bases. CDR3 protein: CASRLWGTGDQPQHF. In DNA, the CDR3 is TGTGCCAGCAGGTTGTGGGGGACAGGGGACCAGCCCCAGCATTTT.

In DNA form, the CDR3 reads TGCAGTGCTAGTAGGGACAACCAAGAGACCCAGTACTTC. Protein: CSASRDNQETQYF. The V call is TRBV20-1, the J call TRBJ2-5; D is possibly TRBD1 (6 bases). CDR1 is DFQATT, CDR2 SNEGSKA, per germline (reference sequence). Trimming removed 3 bases from V and 0 bases from J, with 8 bases in between. This CDR3 region has 13 residues.

The sample holds a few counts of this clonotype. This chain links TRBV7-8 with TRBJ1-6; maybe TRBD1 (5 bases). The V gene lost 5 bases and the J gene lost 14 bases, with 22 bases spanning the gap. The CDR3 totals 15 residues. Germline V lookup: CDR1 SGHVS, CDR2 FQNEAQ. The CDR3 protein is CASSIKAQLRGSLHF. The CDR3 DNA reads TGTGCCAGCAGCATTAAGGCTCAGTTGAGGGGTTCCCTCCACTTT.

Only a few counts were recorded for this clonotype. The chain combines TRBV6-2 or TRBV6-3 with TRBJ2-7; D may be TRBD1 (5 bases). The germline gives CDR1 MNHEY, CDR2 SVGEGT. This CDR3 has 12 amino acids. V lost 5 bases and J lost 1, with 6 bases in between. The CDR3 is CASSRQSYEQYF. CDR3 DNA: TGTGCCAGCAGTCGACAGTCCTACGAGCAGTACTTC.

This chain links TRBV24-1 with TRBJ2-7; 7 positions match TRBD1. V shed 4 bases and J 6 bases; nucleotides not matched to a gene: 14. The germline CDR1 and CDR2 sequences are KGHDR and SFDVKD. The CDR3 length is 16 residues. In DNA form, the CDR3 reads TGTGCCACCAGTGACACCGGGACAGACAAGATCGGCGAGCAGTACTTC. Translated, it gives CATSDTGTDKIGEQYF.

The J gene is TRBJ1-2, the V gene TRBV3-1, with TRBD1 identical over 8 bases. CDR3 length: 14 amino acids. CDR1 is LGHDT, CDR2 YNNKEL, per germline (reference sequence). V lost 4 bases, J lost 4 bases, and 5 bases stayed unmatched. CDR3 sequence reads: CASSPRQGSYGYTF. The CDR3 DNA reads as TGTGCCAGCAGCCCACGACAGGGGTCCTATGGCTACACCTTC.

This clonotype appeared a few times. The CDR3 loop is CASSEVGNTEAFF. The CDR3 nucleotides are TGTGCCAGCAGTGAAGTGGGGAACACTGAAGCTTTCTTT. V usage is TRBV6-1 and J usage is TRBJ1-1; no clear D gene. The CDR3 runs 13 residues. The V end was cut by 1 base, the J end by 1 base, with 4 bases between. Germline values: CDR1 MNHNS, CDR2 SASEGT.

In this sample, this clonotype is large. The rearrangement uses TRBV5-1 and TRBJ1-2; the match to TRBD1 covers 8 bases. This CDR3 has 14 residues. V shed 6 bases and J 6 bases; nucleotides not matched to a gene: 10. In germline, CDR1 is SGHRS, CDR2 YFSETQ. CDR3 region: CASTTGGGLDGYTF. The DNA of the CDR3 is TGCGCCAGCACCACAGGGGGGGGACTGGATGGCTACACCTTC. The variable domain in full, completed from reference TRBV5-1 and TRBJ1-2, reads KAGVTQTPRYLIKTRGQQVTLSCSPISGHRSVSWYQQTPGQGLQFLFEYFSETQRNKGNFPGRFSGRQFSNSRSEMNVSTLELGDSALYLCASTTGGGLDGYTFGSGTRLTVV.

This clonotype has just a few counts. The V call is TRBV6-5, the J call TRBJ2-7; TRBD2 might be the D (6 bases). The V gene lost 4 bases and the J gene lost 3 bases, with 10 bases spanning the gap. This CDR3 is 13 amino acids long. The germline V gene has CDR1 MNHEY and CDR2 SVGAGI. The chain's CDR3 is CASSSTSIYEQYF. The DNA of the CDR3 is TGTGCCAGCAGTTCGACTAGTATCTACGAGCAGTACTTC.

This clonotype appeared a few times. This rearrangement joins TRBV20-1 to TRBJ1-5; D not certain. Trimming pared 3 bases from V and 11 bases from J, leaving 17 bases between. The CDR3 has 13 residues. Germline V gene lookup returns CDR1 DFQATT and CDR2 SNEGSKA (reference sequence). CDR3: CSAREGLAMTQHF. The CDR3 nucleotides read TGCAGTGCTAGGGAGGGCCTCGCGATGACCCAGCATTTT.

The CDR3 is CASSGGSQPQHF. The CDR3 bases are TGTGCCAGCAGCGGAGGGAGTCAGCCCCAGCATTTT. The gene calls are TRBV7-9 and TRBJ1-5; D is ambiguous. Between the trimmed V and J ends, which lost 5 bases and 6 bases, there was a span of 8 bases. Germline values: CDR1 SEHNR, CDR2 FQNEAQ (reference sequence). The length of the CDR3 is 12 residues.

This clonotype came up a few times. V is TRBV25-1 and J is TRBJ2-3; D call uncertain. Germline CDR1 and CDR2: MGHDK and SYGVNS. V lost 10 bases to trimming and J lost 2 bases, with 13 bases between them. The CDR3 length is 13 residues. The CDR3 DNA sequence: TGTGCCACCACAGAGCCCAACACAGATACGCAGTATTTT. This encodes CATTEPNTDTQYF.

A few counts support this clonotype. The rearrangement uses TRBV30 and TRBJ1-2; D remains unclear. This CDR3 contains 13 residues. V shed 0 bases and J shed 1 base, with 6 bases lying between them. The germline CDR1 and CDR2 sequences are GTSNPN and SVGIG (reference sequence). The CDR3 here is CAWSVDLNYGYTF. CDR3 DNA: TGTGCCTGGAGTGTAGACCTTAACTATGGCTACACCTTC. Variable domain in full (rest from reference TRBV30 and TRBJ1-2): SQTIHQWPATLVQPVGSPLSLECTVEGTSNPNLYWYRQAAGRGLQLLFYSVGIGQISSEVPQNLSASRPQDRQFILSSKKLLLSDSGFYLCAWSVDLNYGYTFGSGTRLTVV.

The sample holds a few counts of this clonotype. The chain is built from TRBV6-1 and TRBJ2-6; no reliable D call. Germline V gene lookup returns CDR1 MNHNS and CDR2 SASEGT. The CDR3 contains 15 residues. V lost 2 bases and J 2 bases, leaving 7 bases between the germline ends. The CDR3 loop is CASSELSTGANVLTF. The CDR3 DNA reads as TGTGCCAGCAGTGAACTAAGTACTGGGGCCAACGTCCTGACTTTC.

The CDR3 is CATSPQGNTIYF. For the CDR3, the DNA is TGTGCCACCTCACCTCAGGGAAACACCATATATTTT. This chain uses TRBV12-3 or TRBV12-4 with TRBJ1-3; D uncertain. The ends were cut back, 10 bases at V and 4 bases at J, with 11 bases in the middle. CDR3 length: 12 amino acids.

CDR3 coding DNA: TGCAGTGCTAGAGGAGATTACGAGTCAGATACGCAGTATTTT. Translation gives CSARGDYESDTQYF. The V gene is TRBV20-1, the J gene TRBJ2-3; D unresolved. The CDR3 extends over 14 amino acids. Germline loops: CDR1 DFQATT, CDR2 SNEGSKA (reference sequence). The V end lost 1 base, the J end lost 4 bases, and 12 bases lay between the germline ends.

This clonotype was found a few times. V usage is TRBV30 and J usage is TRBJ1-5; the D is unclear. This CDR3 has 15 amino acids. CDR1 is GTSNPN, CDR2 SVGIG, per germline (reference sequence). V was clipped by 1 base and J by 1 base, with 11 bases between them. This CDR3 is CAWSGIRTSNQPQHF. The CDR3 DNA is TGTGCCTGGAGTGGGATTAGGACCAGCAATCAGCCCCAGCATTTT.

This clonotype has more than one count but fewer than ten. The chain has TRBV7-9 and TRBJ2-5; D unresolved. The V gene's germline CDR1 is SEHNR and CDR2 FQNEAQ (reference sequence). V lost 0 bases to trimming and J lost 4 bases, with 9 bases between them. There are 14 residues in the CDR3. CDR3 sequence: CASSLAPHTETQYF. The CDR3 region has the DNA TGTGCCAGCAGCTTAGCCCCCCATACAGAGACCCAGTACTTC.

This clonotype was seen more than once but under ten times. V is TRBV19 and J is TRBJ2-3; 11 bases fit TRBD2. Germline CDR1 reads LNHDA; CDR2 reads SQIVND (reference sequence). V gave up 5 bases and J gave up 8 bases; unmatched junction bases: 9. The CDR3 length is 15 residues. The CDR3 protein is CASSPGLAGTSTQYF. In DNA, the CDR3 is TGTGCCAGTAGTCCCGGACTAGCGGGTACCAGTACGCAGTATTTT.

This clonotype has just a few counts. This rearrangement joins TRBV20-1 to TRBJ1-2; 10 bases are a match to TRBD1. V lost 0 bases and J lost 2; bases outside the gene matches: 6. Germline V gives CDR1 DFQATT, CDR2 SNEGSKA (reference sequence). The CDR3 runs to 16 residues. The CDR3 nucleotides read TGCAGTGCTAGAGATAGGGACAGGGGTTTCAACTATGGCTACACCTTC. It specifies CSARDRDRGFNYGYTF.

This chain links TRBV20-1 with TRBJ2-7, with D possibly being TRBD2 (5 bases). Deletions cut 7 bases from V and 2 bases from J, with 9 bases between. The CDR3 has 11 amino acids. CDR1 and CDR2 from the germline V gene are DFQATT and SNEGSKA (reference sequence). The DNA of the CDR3 is TGCAGTGTGGGAGACCCCTACGAGCAGTACTTC. Translated: CSVGDPYEQYF.